The 11 T cell receptor beta chains below were found in one sample sequenced in a study of blood T cell repertoires in COVID-19. Generated by immunoSEQ multiplex PCR, the TCRdb table keeps only in-frame clones and is missing some. Of some 350,000 clones listed, around nine tenths are singletons. The specimen was peripheral blood. Receptors originate from a human donor in a cohort sampled during active COVID-19.

The chain carries TRBV28 and TRBJ2-7; 9 bases line up with TRBD1. Germline-derived CDR1 and CDR2 are MDHEN and SYDVKM. The CDR3 is 16 amino acids. Trimming removed 4 bases from V and 2 bases from J; junction bases left unmatched: 9. The CDR3 DNA sequence: TGTGCCAGCAGTTCGACCGGGACAGGGTTCACCTACGAGCAGTACTTC. Its protein is CASSSTGTGFTYEQYF.

The V call is TRBV30, the J call TRBJ2-3; 8 nucleotides align to TRBD2. With 5 bases clipped from V and 0 bases from J, the junction kept 7 bases outside the gene matches. Germline assignment: CDR1 GTSNPN and CDR2 SVGIG (reference sequence). The CDR3 covers 15 residues. The CDR3 DNA is TGTGCCTGGGACCCCAGCGGGGGAAGCACAGATACGCAGTATTTT. It codes for CAWDPSGGSTDTQYF.

This chain links TRBV6-5 with TRBJ2-4; possibly TRBD2 for D (6 bases). The CDR3 spans 14 residues. Germline V gene lookup returns CDR1 MNHEY and CDR2 SVGAGI. The V end lost 7 bases, the J end lost 11 bases, and 21 bases lay between the germline ends. CDR3 in amino acids: CASKEHRDLNVQYF. The CDR3 coding sequence is TGTGCCAGCAAAGAACACCGGGACTTAAATGTTCAGTACTTC.

V is TRBV2 and J is TRBJ2-5; tentatively, D is TRBD2 (6 bases). Trimming stripped 0 bases from V and 4 bases from J, with 9 bases between. Germline-derived CDR1 and CDR2 are SNHLY and FYNNEI. This CDR3 has 14 amino acids. CDR3 loop: CASSEAGDSETQYF. CDR3 sequence (DNA): TGTGCCAGCAGTGAAGCGGGGGACTCAGAGACCCAGTACTTC. The full variable domain, completed using reference TRBV2 and TRBJ2-5, is EPEVTQTPSHQVTQMGQEVILRCVPISNHLYFYWYRQILGQKVEFLVSFYNNEISEKSEIFDDQFSVERPDGSNFTLKIRSTKLEDSAMYFCASSEAGDSETQYFGPGTRLLVL.

V gene TRBV19 combines with J gene TRBJ1-2; TRBD1 might be the D (5 bases). The length of the CDR3 is 14 residues. Germline values: CDR1 LNHDA, CDR2 SQIVND (reference sequence). V lost 7 bases, J lost 4 bases, and 16 bases lay in between. The CDR3 sequence: CASTSDSSFYGYTF. The CDR3 DNA reads TGTGCCAGTACTTCAGACAGTTCCTTCTATGGCTACACCTTC.

This rearrangement joins TRBV30 to TRBJ2-3, with D possibly matching TRBD2 (6 bases). The CDR3 runs 12 residues. Trimming pared 8 bases from V and 4 bases from J, leaving 13 bases between. The germline V gene has CDR1 GTSNPN and CDR2 SVGIG (reference sequence). CDR3 in amino acids: CAGSGGSDTQYF. Written as DNA, the CDR3 is TGTGCCGGCTCCGGGGGTTCAGATACGCAGTATTTT.

The V and J genes are TRBV10-3 and TRBJ2-5; a possible D gene is TRBD2 (5 bases). The germline V gene has CDR1 ENHRY and CDR2 SYGVKD. Trimming cost V 3 bases and J 4 bases, with 15 bases left between them. CDR3 size: 15 residues. The CDR3 DNA reads as TGTGCCATCAGTGATCTTACCCTCGGGGTAGAGACCCAGTACTTC. Protein product: CAISDLTLGVETQYF.

The chain combines TRBV7-2 with TRBJ2-5; 10 bases agree with TRBD2. Trimming at V came to 5 bases and at J to 7 bases, leaving 4 bases not matched to a gene. Germline CDR1 reads SGHTA; CDR2 reads FQGNSA. The CDR3 runs to 13 residues. In DNA, the CDR3 is TGTGCCAGCAGCAGGACTAGCGGCGGGACCCAGTACTTC. Translating it yields CASSRTSGGTQYF.

The genes are TRBV5-6 and TRBJ1-6, with a possible D match to TRBD1 (5 bases). Deletions cut 2 bases from V and 6 bases from J, with 9 bases between. The CDR3 consists of 14 residues. Germline V gene sequence: CDR1 SGHDT, CDR2 YYEEEE. The CDR3 region has the DNA TGTGCCAGCAGCTTCAGGGTTTTTAATTCACCCCTCCACTTT. Its protein product is CASSFRVFNSPLHF. Complete variable domain (other parts from reference TRBV5-6 and TRBJ1-6): DAGVTQSPTHLIKTRGQQVTLRCSPKSGHDTVSWYQQALGQGPQFIFQYYEEEERQRGNFPDRFSGHQFPNYSSELNVNALLLGDSALYLCASSFRVFNSPLHFGNGTRLTVT.

This clone was seen a single time. The genes are TRBV30 and TRBJ2-1; 10 bases are shared with TRBD2. CDR3 length: 14 residues. Germline CDR1 GTSNPN, CDR2 SVGIG (reference sequence). J gave up 10 bases and V 5 bases, and 11 bases lay outside the gene matches. The CDR3, as DNA: TGTGCCTGGGCCCGAAGCGGGGGGGCCGGGGAGCAGTTCTTC. Its protein product is CAWARSGGAGEQFF.

For this clone: The same CDR3 also results from other DNA sequences found in this sample. The gene calls are TRBV7-3 and TRBJ2-7, with a weak D call TRBD1 (5 bases). V was clipped by 0 bases and J by 1 base, with 7 bases between them. The CDR3 is 14 amino acids. Germline V gene data show CDR1 as SGHTA and CDR2 as FQGTGA. The CDR3 sequence: CASSLTPGSYEQYF. As DNA, the CDR3 is TGTGCCAGCAGCTTAACGCCAGGGTCCTACGAGCAGTACTTC. Full variable domain (outside the CDR3, taken from reference TRBV7-3 and TRBJ2-7): GAGVSQTPSNKVTEKGKYVELRCDPISGHTALYWYRQSLGQGPEFLIYFQGTGAADDSGLPNDRFFAVRPEGSVSTLKIQRTERGDSAVYLCASSLTPGSYEQYFGPGTRLTVT.